Included here is one T cell receptor (beta chain) sequence, with context. Its antigen is still unknown. The record originates from a study of T cells in localized non-small cell lung cancer. Findings of the study overall: Median approximately 61 top-100 tumor clones were shared with paired adjacent lung. Owing to sequencing of a solitary tumor region, heterogeneity cannot be discounted. Measurement of T cell clonality placed uninvolved adjacent lung highest, above the level in tumor.

The germline V gene has CDR1 LGHNA and CDR2 YSLEER. The J segment lost 2 bases and the V segment lost 4 bases, leaving 9 bases of the junction unmatched. This CDR3 spans 16 amino acids. Assay: immunoSEQ multiplex PCR; the TCRdb copy retains only in-frame clones and omits some. The top ten clones hold roughly 22% of a sample with about 24,000 clones, around nine tenths of them seen once. The material sequenced was peripheral blood, taken before any cancer treatment. J is TRBJ2-3 and V is TRBV4-3; 7 nucleotides align to TRBD2. The receptor was derived from a man aged 35-69 years with stage I squamous cell lung carcinoma. The CDR3 sequence: CASSPTAGLPTDTQYF. DNA of the CDR3: TGCGCCAGCAGCCCAACAGCGGGACTTCCCACAGATACGCAGTATTTT.